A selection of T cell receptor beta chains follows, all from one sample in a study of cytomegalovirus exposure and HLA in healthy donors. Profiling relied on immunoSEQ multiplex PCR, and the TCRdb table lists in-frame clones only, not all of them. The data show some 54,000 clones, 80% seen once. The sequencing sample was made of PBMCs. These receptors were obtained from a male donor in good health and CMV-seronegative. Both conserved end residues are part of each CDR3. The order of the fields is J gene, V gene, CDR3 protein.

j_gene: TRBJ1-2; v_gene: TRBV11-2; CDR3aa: CASRPIDSGFYGYTF
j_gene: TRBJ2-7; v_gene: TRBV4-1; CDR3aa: CASSQEARAYEQYF
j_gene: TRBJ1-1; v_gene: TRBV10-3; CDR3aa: CAISERSGTEAFF
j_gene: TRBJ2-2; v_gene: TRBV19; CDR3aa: CASSTLTGRTGELFF
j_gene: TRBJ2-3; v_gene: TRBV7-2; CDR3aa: CASSLVTGVTDTQYF
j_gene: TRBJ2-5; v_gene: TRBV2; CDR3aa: CASRTDRNQETQYF
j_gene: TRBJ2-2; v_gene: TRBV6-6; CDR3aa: CASSDRGQELFF
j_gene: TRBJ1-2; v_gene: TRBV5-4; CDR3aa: CASGSRTGEDGYTF
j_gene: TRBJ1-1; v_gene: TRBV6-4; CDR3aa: CASSQERGTEAFF
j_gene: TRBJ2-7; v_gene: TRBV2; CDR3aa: CASSERGQGGEQYF
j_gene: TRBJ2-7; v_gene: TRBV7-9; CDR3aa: CASSLAGTYEQYF
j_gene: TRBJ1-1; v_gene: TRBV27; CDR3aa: CASSLGRNTEAFF
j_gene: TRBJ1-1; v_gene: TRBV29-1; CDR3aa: CSVDMGLGAFF
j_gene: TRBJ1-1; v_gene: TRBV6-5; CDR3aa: CASSYSAGAMTEAFF
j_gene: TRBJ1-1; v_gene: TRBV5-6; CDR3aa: CASSSPGTDSQAFF
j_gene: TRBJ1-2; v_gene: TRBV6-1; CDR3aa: CASTLDRFGTYGYTF
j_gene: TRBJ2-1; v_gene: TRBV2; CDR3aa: CASSAQGLNEQFF
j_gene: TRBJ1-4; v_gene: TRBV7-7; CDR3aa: CASSLGQGNEKLFF
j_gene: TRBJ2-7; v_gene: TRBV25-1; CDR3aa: CASSELNSHEQYF
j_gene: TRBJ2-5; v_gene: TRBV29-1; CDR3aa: CSVLVQETQYF
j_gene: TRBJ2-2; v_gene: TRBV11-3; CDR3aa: CASSLVGGTGELFF
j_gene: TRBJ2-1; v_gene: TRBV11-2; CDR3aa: CASSLARAGGWNEQFF
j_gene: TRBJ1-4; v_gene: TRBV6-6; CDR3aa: CASSHGGGAANEKLFF
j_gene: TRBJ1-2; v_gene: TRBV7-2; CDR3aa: CASSLDLGQGRSYTF
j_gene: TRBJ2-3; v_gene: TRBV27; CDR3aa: CASSYLGGEQDTQYF
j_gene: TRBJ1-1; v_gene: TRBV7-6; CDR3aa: CASSLSTGNTEAFF
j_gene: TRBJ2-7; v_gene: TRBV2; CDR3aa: CASSAETGLAYEQYF
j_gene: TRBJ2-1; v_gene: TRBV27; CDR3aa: CASSLATGANEQFF
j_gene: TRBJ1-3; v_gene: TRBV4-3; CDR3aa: CASSQGLSGNTIYF
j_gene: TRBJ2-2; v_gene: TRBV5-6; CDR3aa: CASSYGTSRYTGELFF
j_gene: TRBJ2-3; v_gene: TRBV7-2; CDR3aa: CASSLAPNTDTQYF
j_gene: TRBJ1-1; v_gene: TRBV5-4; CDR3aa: CASSGTGVRTEAFF
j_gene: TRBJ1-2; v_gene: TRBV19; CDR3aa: CASIRQGPQGGYTF
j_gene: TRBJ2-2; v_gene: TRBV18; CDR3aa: CASSPPGTGFSPANTGELFF
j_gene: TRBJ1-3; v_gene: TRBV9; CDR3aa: CASSGPGLSGNTIYF
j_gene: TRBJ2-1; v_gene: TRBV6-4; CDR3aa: CATSPRGLAVSYNEQFF
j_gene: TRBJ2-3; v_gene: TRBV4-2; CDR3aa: CASSQESGGGVYDTQYF
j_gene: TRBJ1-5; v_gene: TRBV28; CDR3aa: CASTIPGKPQHF
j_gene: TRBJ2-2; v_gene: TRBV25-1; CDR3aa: CASSEQGADTGELFF
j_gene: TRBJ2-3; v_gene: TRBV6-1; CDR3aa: CASTVQAGETDTQYF
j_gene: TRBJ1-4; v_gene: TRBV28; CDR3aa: CASSSSHRQDMNEKLFF
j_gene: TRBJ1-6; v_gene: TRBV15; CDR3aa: CATSRDTQGLSPLHF
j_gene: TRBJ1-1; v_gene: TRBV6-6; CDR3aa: CASSYVSLNTEAFF
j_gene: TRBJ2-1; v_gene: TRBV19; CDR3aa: CASSTGQSYNEQFF
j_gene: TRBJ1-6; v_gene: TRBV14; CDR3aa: CASSQVPGAPLHF
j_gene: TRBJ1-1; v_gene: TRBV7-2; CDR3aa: CASRRTGGAYTEAFF
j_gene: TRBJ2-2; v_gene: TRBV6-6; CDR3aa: CAGQGTRSTGELFF
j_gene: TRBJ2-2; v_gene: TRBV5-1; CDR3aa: CASSKTSGGATGELFF
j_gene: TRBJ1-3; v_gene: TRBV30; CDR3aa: CALASETSGNTIYF
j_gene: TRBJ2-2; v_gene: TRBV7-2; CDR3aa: CASSRGTSGLTGELFF
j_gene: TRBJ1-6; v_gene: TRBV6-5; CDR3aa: CASRPGQRNSPLHF
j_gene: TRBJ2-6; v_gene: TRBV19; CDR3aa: CASSIVGAFVSGANVLTF
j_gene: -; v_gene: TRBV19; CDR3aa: CASSMRRVPSYEQYF
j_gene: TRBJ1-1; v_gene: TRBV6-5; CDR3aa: CASVRSGGTEAFF
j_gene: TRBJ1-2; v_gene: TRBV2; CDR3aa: CASTPDSGFRYGYTF
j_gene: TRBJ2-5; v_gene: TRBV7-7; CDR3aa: CASSPWGVRQTQYF
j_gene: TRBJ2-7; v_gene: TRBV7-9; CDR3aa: CASRHSGAGGEQYF
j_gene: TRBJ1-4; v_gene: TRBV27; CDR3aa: CASTWTGGGEKLFF
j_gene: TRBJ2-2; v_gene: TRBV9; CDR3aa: CASSVRTGKGELFF